This T cell receptor beta chain was captured by sequencing in a study of blood T cell repertoires in COVID-19. Original processing methods: Estimation of nucleated cell counts relied on the amplification of reference gene primers. Repertoires were generated with immunoSEQ multiplex PCR, while TCRdb's copy carries only in-frame clones and drops some. V, J and clone size were drawn from that table, and D and trimming were deduced from the DNA. Seen here are fewer than 300,000 clones, approximately 90% observed once, and the top ten hold 6.3%. Trimming took off 4 bases at V and 5 bases at J, with 11 bases between the two ends. Per the germline V gene, CDR1 is SGHTA and CDR2 is FQGNSA. This CDR3 region has 13 residues.

The clonotype comes from a woman in her fifties or sixties with COVID-19, enrolled during active disease. J is TRBJ2-5 and V is TRBV7-2; D not certain. The sample was peripheral blood. The CDR3: CASSSGVKETQYF. DNA for the CDR3: TGTGCCAGCAGCTCGGGTGTGAAGGAGACCCAGTACTTC.